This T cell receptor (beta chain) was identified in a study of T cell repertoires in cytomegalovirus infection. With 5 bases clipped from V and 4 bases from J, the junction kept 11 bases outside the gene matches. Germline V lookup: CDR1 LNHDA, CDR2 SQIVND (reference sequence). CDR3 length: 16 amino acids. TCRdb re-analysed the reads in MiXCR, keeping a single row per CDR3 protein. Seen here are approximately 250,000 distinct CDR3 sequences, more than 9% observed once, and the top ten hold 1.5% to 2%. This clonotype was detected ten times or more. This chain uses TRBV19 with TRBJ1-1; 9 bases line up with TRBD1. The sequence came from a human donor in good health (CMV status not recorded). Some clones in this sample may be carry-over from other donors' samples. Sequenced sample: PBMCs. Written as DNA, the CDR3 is TGTGCCAGTAGTCCCCGGAACAGGGGGCGCGGCACTGAAGCTTTCTTT. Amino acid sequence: CASSPRNRGRGTEAFF.